These T cell receptor beta chains were read from a single sample in a study of T cell repertoires and HLA-DP antigens. The antigens for these receptors are not known. Sequenced by immunoSEQ multiplex PCR; TCRdb stores in-frame clones only, minus some. The repertoire has tens of thousands of clones, about four fifths of them found once; the top ten carry 1.5% to 2%. The sample taken for sequencing was CD4+ T cells from PBMCs. The receptor source for this set is a man between 60 and 75 years old in good health and CMV-seronegative. Both conserved end residues are part of each CDR3. The order of the fields is clone size, D gene, V gene, J gene, CDR3 protein, CDR3 DNA. A D gene is named only where the DNA matches it firmly. Size is stated for part of the rows, as once, few or many counts, or as a class when the clone is expanded.

size: .; D: .; V: TRBV4-1; J: TRBJ1-3; CDR3: CASHRGRGETSGNTIYF; DNA: TGCGCCAGCCACCGCGGGAGGGGTGAGACCTCTGGAAACACCATATATTTT
size: .; D: .; V: TRBV28; J: TRBJ2-7; CDR3: CASRPMRGSSYEQYF; DNA: TGTGCCAGCAGACCCATGAGGGGGAGCTCCTACGAGCAGTACTTC
size: .; D: .; V: TRBV5-1; J: TRBJ1-1; CDR3: CASSGYSMNTEAFF; DNA: TGCGCCAGCAGCGGGTACAGCATGAACACTGAAGCTTTCTTT
size: .; D: .; V: TRBV6-6; J: TRBJ2-3; CDR3: CASSYRGSGDTQYF; DNA: TGTGCCAGCAGTTACCGGGGTTCAGGGGATACGCAGTATTTT
size: .; D: TRBD1; V: TRBV6-5; J: TRBJ1-2; CDR3: CASSRQGANYGYTF; DNA: TGTGCCAGCAGTAGACAGGGAGCTAACTATGGCTACACCTTC
size: .; D: .; V: TRBV19; J: TRBJ2-3; CDR3: CASSKLDADTQYF; DNA: TGTGCCAGTAGTAAACTAGACGCAGATACGCAGTATTTT
size: .; D: TRBD1; V: TRBV14; J: TRBJ2-1; CDR3: CASSQPGTGVIHNEQFF; DNA: TGTGCCAGCAGCCAACCCGGGACAGGGGTTATCCACAATGAGCAGTTCTTC
size: once; D: .; V: TRBV27; J: TRBJ1-4; CDR3: CASSFLGEKLFF; DNA: TGTGCCAGCAGTTTTCTCGGTGAAAAACTGTTTTTT
size: .; D: TRBD1; V: TRBV5-1; J: TRBJ2-2; CDR3: CASSLGDRNTGELFF; DNA: TGCGCCAGCAGCTTAGGGGACAGGAACACCGGGGAGCTGTTTTTT
size: .; D: TRBD2; V: TRBV7-2; J: TRBJ2-7; CDR3: CASSFYLAGGAYEQYF; DNA: TGTGCCAGCAGCTTCTACCTAGCGGGGGGCGCCTACGAGCAGTACTTC
size: .; D: .; V: TRBV15; J: TRBJ1-4; CDR3: CATSATGREKLFF; DNA: TGTGCCACCAGCGCAACAGGGAGGGAAAAACTGTTTTTT